Presented here are 31 T cell receptor beta chains from one specimen sequenced in a study of OX40 agonist ivuxolimab in advanced cancers. Assay: immunoSEQ multiplex PCR; the TCRdb copy retains only in-frame clones and omits some. The sample lists about 64,000 clones; around 93% were seen once. The source was CD4+ or CD8+ T cells sorted from blood, collected in a trial of the OX40 agonist ivuxolimab. Source of these receptors: an adult with an advanced solid tumor such as melanoma, head and neck, liver or kidney cancer.

The V gene is TRBV30, the J gene TRBJ2-2; 8 bases align to TRBD2. The V segment lost 3 bases and the J segment 6 bases; nucleotides outside the gene matches: 12. The CDR3 is 16 amino acids. Germline assignment: CDR1 GTSNPN and CDR2 SVGIG (reference sequence). CDR3 loop: CAWRGRAGDSSGELFF. Written as DNA, the CDR3 is TGTGCCTGGAGGGGGCGAGCGGGAGATAGCTCCGGGGAGCTGTTTTTT.

The J gene is TRBJ1-1, the V gene TRBV7-2, with D perhaps matching TRBD1 (5 bases). Between the trimmed V and J ends, which lost 0 bases and 5 bases, there was a span of 16 bases. The CDR3 is 16 amino acids. Germline values: CDR1 SGHTA, CDR2 FQGNSA. The CDR3 nucleotides are TGTGCCAGCAGCTTAGCGCCGAGACAAAGGGGTACTGAAGCTTTCTTT. Translated: CASSLAPRQRGTEAFF.

The chain links TRBV2 to TRBJ1-5; no reliable D call. The CDR3 is 14 amino acids. Trimming shortened V by 2 bases and J by 0 bases, and 5 bases separated the two germline ends. The V gene's germline CDR1 is SNHLY and CDR2 FYNNEI. CDR3 sequence: CASSEQISNQPQHF. CDR3 DNA sequence: TGTGCCAGCAGTGAACAGATTAGCAATCAGCCCCAGCATTTT.

In its sample, this clone was seen once. V usage is TRBV7-6 and J usage is TRBJ1-1; D not certain. The V and J ends lost 1 base and 7 bases respectively, with 16 bases between them. From germline, CDR1 is SGHVS and CDR2 FNYEAQ. The CDR3 runs to 15 residues. CDR3 region: CASSLVAGSVSEAFF. The CDR3 coding sequence is TGTGCCAGCAGCTTAGTAGCGGGGAGCGTGAGTGAAGCTTTCTTT.

This chain connects TRBV5-4 to TRBJ2-2, with 7 bases matching TRBD1. Germline assignment: CDR1 SGHNT and CDR2 YYREEE (reference sequence). Trimming removed 3 bases from V and 4 bases from J; junction bases left unmatched: 9. The CDR3 is 16 residues long. The CDR3 sequence: CASSSATRTGTGELFF. The CDR3 bases are TGTGCCAGCAGCTCAGCAACAAGGACAGGCACCGGGGAGCTGTTTTTT.

The gene calls are TRBV7-2 and TRBJ2-1; TRBD1 or TRBD2 may be the D gene (5 bases each). The CDR3 runs to 17 residues. Germline CDR1 SGHTA, CDR2 FQGNSA. V was pared by 2 bases and J by 1 base, with 15 bases between. The DNA of the CDR3 is TGTGCCAGCAGCTTATCTTCCGGGGCTTCGTCCTACAATGAGCAGTTCTTC. Encoded protein: CASSLSSGASSYNEQFF.

The V and J genes are TRBV5-1 and TRBJ2-1; 9 nucleotides agree with TRBD1. CDR1 is SGHRS, CDR2 YFSETQ, per germline. The CDR3 runs to 20 residues. With 0 bases clipped from V and 4 bases from J, the junction kept 17 bases outside the gene matches. In DNA, the CDR3 is TGCGCCAGCAGCTTGGCCGGTTTGGGACAGGGCCAGCGAGCGTACAATGAGCAGTTCTTC. Its protein product is CASSLAGLGQGQRAYNEQFF.

This chain connects TRBV28 to TRBJ1-5; D possibly corresponds to TRBD1 (6 bases). Germline V gene sequence: CDR1 MDHEN, CDR2 SYDVKM. This CDR3 comprises 15 residues. V lost 1 base to trimming and J lost 1 base, with 8 bases between them. CDR3 region: CASSLSGVSNQPQHF. The CDR3 nucleotides read TGTGCCAGCAGTTTATCAGGGGTAAGCAATCAGCCCCAGCATTTT.

This chain uses TRBV5-8 with TRBJ2-7; D is possibly TRBD2 (6 bases). CDR3 length: 14 residues. Germline CDR1 is SGHTS and CDR2 is YDEGEE. Trimming stripped 4 bases from V and 2 bases from J, with 13 bases between. This CDR3 reads CASSIGTLPYEQYF. CDR3 in DNA: TGTGCCAGCAGCATCGGGACTCTACCCTACGAGCAGTACTTC.

V is TRBV6-5 and J is TRBJ2-7; D is undetermined. V was cut by 5 bases and J by 5 bases, with 7 bases left in between. The CDR3 is made up of 11 amino acids. The germline gives CDR1 MNHEY, CDR2 SVGAGI. The DNA for the CDR3 is TGTGCCAGCAGTCTCTACGACGAGCAGTACTTC. This sequence encodes CASSLYDEQYF.

The chain couples TRBV18 to TRBJ2-5; the D call may be TRBD1 or TRBD2 (5 bases each). The CDR3 has 13 amino acids. Trimming pared 6 bases from V and 5 bases from J, leaving 13 bases between. CDR1 is KGHSH and CDR2 is LQKENI in the germline V gene. The CDR3 region has the DNA TGTGCCAGCTCCGAGTCGGGGCAGGAGACCCAGTACTTC. Translation gives CASSESGQETQYF.

The chain links TRBV11-3 to TRBJ2-7; the match to TRBD2 covers 11 bases. This CDR3 is built from 15 residues. J was trimmed by 3 bases and V by 5 bases; bases with no gene match: 6. Germline assignment: CDR1 SGHNT and CDR2 YENEEA. CDR3 sequence: CASSPTSGKSYEQYF. CDR3 DNA sequence: TGTGCCAGCAGCCCGACTAGCGGGAAAAGCTACGAGCAGTACTTC.

The V and J genes are TRBV12-5 and TRBJ2-2; no clear D. The CDR3 is 11 residues long. Trimming took 6 bases from V and 4 from J, leaving 3 bases between them. Per germline, CDR1 LGHNT and CDR2 FRNRAP. The CDR3 region is CASGVTGELFF. CDR3 nucleotide sequence: TGTGCTAGTGGGGTCACCGGGGAGCTGTTTTTT.

The CDR3 region has the DNA TGTGCCAGCAGCTTTCCGGGGGAGACCCAGTACTTC. It is translated as CASSFPGETQYF. The chain carries TRBV13 and TRBJ2-5; maybe TRBD2 (5 bases). In germline, CDR1 is PRHDT, CDR2 FYEKMQ (reference sequence). This CDR3 has 12 residues. Deletions cut 3 bases from V and 5 bases from J, with 7 bases between.

The V call is TRBV27, the J call TRBJ2-7, with 14 bases identical to TRBD2. Germline CDR1 MNHEY, CDR2 SMNVEV (reference sequence). J gave up 5 bases and V 8 bases, and 8 bases lay outside the gene matches. The CDR3 extends over 15 amino acids. CDR3 nucleotide sequence: TGTGCCAGCCTTTGGACTAGCGGGAGGATCCACGAGCAGTACTTC. This sequence encodes CASLWTSGRIHEQYF.

This clone was seen a few times. This chain joins TRBV29-1 and TRBJ1-1; TRBD1 is a possible D gene (5 bases). With 7 bases removed from V and 3 bases from J, the gap between germline ends came to 9 bases. Germline V CDR1 and CDR2: SQVTM, ANQGSEA. The CDR3 is 11 residues long. This CDR3 is CSAPGHTEAFF. The CDR3 nucleotides are TGCAGCGCCCCGGGGCACACTGAAGCTTTCTTT.

This clone was seen only a few times. J is TRBJ2-1 and V is TRBV29-1, with 7 bases aligning to TRBD1. This CDR3 is built from 13 residues. Germline-derived CDR1 and CDR2 are SQVTM and ANQGSEA. Trimming took 8 bases from V and 4 from J; bases not matched to a gene: 8. CDR3 DNA: TGCAGCCTACCGGGACAGTTTTACAATGAGCAGTTCTTC. It specifies CSLPGQFYNEQFF.

V and J are TRBV5-1 and TRBJ2-1; TRBD1 is a possible D gene (6 bases). The CDR3 extends over 15 amino acids. CDR1 and CDR2 from the germline V gene are SGHRS and YFSETQ. With 4 bases removed from V and 5 bases from J, the gap between germline ends came to 16 bases. The CDR3 region has the DNA TGCGCCAGCAGCGTAGGGGGACGGGGTAACAATGAGCAGTTCTTC. This gives the protein CASSVGGRGNNEQFF.

The rearrangement joins TRBV29-1 to TRBJ2-5, with 9 nucleotides matching TRBD1. Germline V CDR1 and CDR2: SQVTM, ANQGSEA. The CDR3 runs 18 residues. Trimming removed 0 bases from V and 2 bases from J; junction bases left unmatched: 13. The CDR3 spells CSVEDYSTDRGVQETQYF. The CDR3 bases are TGCAGCGTTGAAGATTATTCAACGGACAGGGGTGTGCAAGAGACCCAGTACTTC.

The sample holds one count of this clone. CDR3 region: CASCRDSNTGELFF. In DNA form, the CDR3 reads TGCGCCAGCTGTAGGGACAGCAACACCGGGGAGCTGTTTTTT. V usage is TRBV5-1 and J usage is TRBJ2-2, with TRBD1 matching 7 bases. V trimming: 7 bases; J trimming: 2 bases; junction bases outside the gene matches: 5. CDR1 is SGHRS, CDR2 YFSETQ, per germline. CDR3 length: 14 amino acids.

The rearrangement links TRBV11-2 to TRBJ2-7; D not resolved. The V end was cut by 3 bases, the J end by 0 bases, with 9 bases between. CDR3 length equals 14 residues. Germline CDR1 reads SGHAT; CDR2 reads FQNNGV. CDR3 DNA sequence: TGTGCCAGCAGCTTGATGTCCGGCTCCTACGAGCAGTACTTC. This codes for CASSLMSGSYEQYF.

The chain combines TRBV30 with TRBJ2-3; 8 positions match TRBD2. The V segment lost 8 bases and the J segment 1 base; nucleotides outside the gene matches: 5. This CDR3 comprises 13 residues. Germline V gene data show CDR1 as GTSNPN and CDR2 as SVGIG (reference sequence). CDR3 amino acids: CARGGGGTDTQYF. CDR3 DNA: TGTGCCCGGGGGGGCGGCGGCACAGATACGCAGTATTTT. Drawing the rest from reference TRBV30 and TRBJ2-3, the complete variable domain is SQTIHQWPATLVQPVGSPLSLECTVEGTSNPNLYWYRQAAGRGLQLLFYSVGIGQISSEVPQNLSASRPQDRQFILSSKKLLLSDSGFYLCARGGGGTDTQYFGPGTRLTVL.

The J gene is TRBJ2-5, the V gene TRBV6-5, with D perhaps matching TRBD1 or TRBD2 (5 bases each). Germline V gene lookup returns CDR1 MNHEY and CDR2 SVGAGI. There are 15 residues in the CDR3. The V gene lost 2 bases and the J gene lost 1 base, with 11 bases spanning the gap. The CDR3 is CASSYLGRSQETQYF. The CDR3, as DNA: TGTGCCAGCAGTTACCTGGGACGGAGCCAAGAGACCCAGTACTTC.

This clone was seen more than once but under ten times. Written as DNA, the CDR3 is TGTGCCAGCAGCCCGGGACAGGGGGTCGGGGCTTTCTTT. As protein: CASSPGQGVGAFF. V is TRBV7-9 and J is TRBJ1-1; TRBD1 agrees at 11 bases. This CDR3 region has 13 residues. In germline, CDR1 is SEHNR, CDR2 FQNEAQ (reference sequence). Trimming took 5 bases from V and 11 from J; bases not matched to a gene: 7.

This chain links TRBV7-6 with TRBJ2-2, with unresolved D. The V gene's germline CDR1 is SGHVS and CDR2 FNYEAQ. The length of the CDR3 is 13 residues. Trimming cost V 8 bases and J 2 bases, with 9 bases left between them. CDR3 coding DNA: TGTGCCAGCGGGCGAGTTAACACCGGGGAGCTGTTTTTT. Its protein is CASGRVNTGELFF.

The chain has TRBV5-4 and TRBJ2-7; 7 bases map to TRBD1. The CDR3 contains 15 residues. With V trimmed by 4 bases and J by 3 bases, 10 bases remained unmatched. Germline V gene sequence: CDR1 SGHNT, CDR2 YYREEE (reference sequence). The CDR3 sequence is CASSPGQSHRYEQYF. CDR3 bases: TGTGCCAGCAGCCCGGGACAGTCCCACCGCTACGAGCAGTACTTC.

The V gene is TRBV4-1, the J gene TRBJ1-2; D is uncertain. The length of the CDR3 is 16 residues. Germline CDR1 and CDR2: MGHRA and YSYEKL. V was trimmed by 4 bases and J by 9 bases, leaving 24 bases between them. The chain's CDR3 is CASSPNLGQETGSYTF. CDR3 in DNA: TGCGCCAGCAGCCCCAACCTGGGTCAGGAAACGGGTAGCTACACCTTC.

The rearrangement links TRBV19 to TRBJ2-7; D may be TRBD1 (6 bases). The CDR3 consists of 13 residues. Trimming removed 1 base at V and 7 bases at J, with 11 bases between. CDR1 and CDR2 (germline): LNHDA, SQIVND (reference sequence). Here the CDR3 reads CASSIAQGLEQYF. The CDR3 DNA is TGTGCCAGTAGTATAGCACAGGGTTTGGAGCAGTACTTC.

The gene calls are TRBV11-2 and TRBJ2-1, with 14 bases identical to TRBD2. The J segment lost 1 base and the V segment lost 0 bases, leaving 2 bases of the junction unmatched. This CDR3 region has 18 residues. Germline V gene sequence: CDR1 SGHAT, CDR2 FQNNGV. This chain's CDR3 is CASSLDWTSGRSYNEQFF. CDR3 DNA: TGTGCCAGCAGCTTAGATTGGACTAGCGGGAGGTCCTACAATGAGCAGTTCTTC. Full variable domain (rest looked up from reference TRBV11-2 and TRBJ2-1): EAGVAQSPRYKIIEKRQSVAFWCNPISGHATLYWYQQILGQGPKLLIQFQNNGVVDDSQLPKDRFSAERLKGVDSTLKIQPAKLEDSAVYLCASSLDWTSGRSYNEQFFGPGTRLTVL.

V gene TRBV5-1 combines with J gene TRBJ2-7, with 14 bases matching TRBD2. Germline lookup yields CDR1 SGHRS and CDR2 YFSETQ. V lost 4 bases, J lost 6 bases, and 6 bases stayed unmatched. This CDR3 is 15 amino acids long. The DNA for the CDR3 is TGCGCCAGCAGCCCGGGGACTAGCGGGGGCCTCGAGCAGTACTTC. Translated: CASSPGTSGGLEQYF.

J is TRBJ1-1 and V is TRBV5-6, with 7 positions matching TRBD1. The germline CDR1 and CDR2 sequences are SGHDT and YYEEEE. Losses at the gene ends were 0 bases for V and 1 base for J; bases not matched to a gene: 0. The CDR3 runs 14 residues. CDR3 loop: CASSLEGANTEAFF. The CDR3, as DNA: TGTGCCAGCAGCTTGGAGGGGGCGAACACTGAAGCTTTCTTT.